These T cell receptor beta chains were read from a single sample in a study of blood T cell repertoires in COVID-19. Sequencing used immunoSEQ multiplex PCR; TCRdb keeps in-frame clones, though not all of them. The sample has approximately 120,000 clones, about 89% seen once; the top ten hold about a fifth. What was sequenced was peripheral blood. These receptors were taken from a human donor with acute or convalescent COVID-19. The donor label of this sample is uncertain. CDR3s include the opening cysteine and the closing phenylalanine or tryptophan. The D gene is left open where the match is weak. Clone size, where shown, is once, few, many, or a class for clones that have expanded.

>TRBJ1-2|NA|TRBV7-9|TRBD1
CASIRDSTNYGYTF
TGTGCCAGCATAAGGGACAGCACTAACTATGGCTACACCTTC
>TRBJ1-3|NA|TRBV18|NA
CASSPRSRSSGNTIYF
TGTGCCAGCTCACCACGATCGCGAAGCTCTGGAAACACCATATATTTT
>TRBJ2-3|NA|TRBV2|TRBD2
CASSQEPSGGADTQYF
TGTGCCAGCAGCCAGGAACCTAGCGGGGGTGCAGATACGCAGTATTTT
>TRBJ2-3|NA|TRBV27|TRBD2
CASSKGIGLDKNTQYF
TGTGCCAGCAGTAAAGGGATCGGACTAGATAAGAATACGCAGTATTTT
>TRBJ1-3|NA|TRBV3-1/TRBV3-2|TRBD1
CASSQETGRRTIYF
TGTGCCAGCAGCCAAGAGACAGGGAGGCGCACCATATATTTT
>TRBJ2-7|NA|TRBV5-1|TRBD2
CASSRAGLAGSYEQYF
TGCGCCAGCAGCCGAGCCGGACTAGCGGGATCCTACGAGCAGTACTTC
>TRBJ1-1|NA|TRBV5-1|NA
CASSLIPISVMNTEAFF
TGCGCCAGCAGCTTGATCCCTATATCCGTTATGAACACTGAAGCTTTCTTT
>TRBJ1-1|NA|TRBV7-3|NA
CASSLMGGLNTEAFF
TGTGCCAGCAGCTTAATGGGGGGGTTGAACACTGAAGCTTTCTTT
>TRBJ2-1|NA|TRBV24-1|NA
CATGAGAMSYNEQFF
TGTGCCACAGGGGCAGGGGCGATGTCCTACAATGAGCAGTTCTTC
>TRBJ2-1|NA|TRBV27|TRBD2
CASNSPGTSVYNEQFF
TGTGCCAGCAACTCCCCCGGGACTAGCGTGTACAATGAGCAGTTCTTC
>TRBJ1-2|NA|TRBV29-1|NA
CSVEADRIYGYTF
TGCAGCGTTGAAGCAGACAGGATATATGGCTACACCTTC
>TRBJ1-6|NA|TRBV18|NA
CASSPPGGPLHF
TGTGCCAGCTCACCACCCGGCGGGCCCCTCCACTTT
>TRBJ1-6|NA|TRBV5-8|NA
CASSFRGTGNSPLHF
TGTGCCAGCAGCTTTCGGGGGACTGGGAATTCACCCCTCCACTTT
>TRBJ1-2|NA|TRBV10-3|TRBD1
CAINPGGGSYGYTF
TGTGCCATCAACCCTGGAGGGGGCAGCTATGGCTACACCTTC
>TRBJ2-7|NA|TRBV10-2|NA
CASRAPLLAYDYEQYF
TGCGCCAGCAGGGCTCCCCTCCTAGCGTACGACTACGAGCAGTACTTC
>TRBJ2-7|NA|TRBV6-5|NA
CASGESYSYEQYF
TGTGCCAGCGGAGAGAGTTACTCCTACGAGCAGTACTTC
>TRBJ1-5|once|TRBV20-1|NA
CSASPWAVNQPQHF
TGCAGTGCTAGTCCGTGGGCAGTAAATCAGCCCCAGCATTTT
>TRBJ1-2|once|TRBV28|TRBD1
CASSLSPRTGPGYTF
TGTGCCAGCAGTTTATCCCCAAGGACAGGGCCTGGCTACACCTTC
>TRBJ2-3|NA|TRBV4-1|TRBD2
CASSQRAGARDTQYF
TGCGCCAGCAGCCAAAGAGCGGGAGCAAGGGATACGCAGTATTTT
>TRBJ2-1|NA|TRBV10-3|NA
CATNRGFGLNEQFF
TGTGCCACGAATAGGGGTTTTGGGTTGAATGAGCAGTTCTTC
>TRBJ1-5|NA|TRBV19|NA
CASTTGWASDSNQPQHF
TGTGCCAGTACTACAGGGTGGGCTTCGGATAGCAATCAGCCCCAGCATTTT
>TRBJ1-5|NA|TRBV28|TRBD1
CASSWTGETYQPQHF
TGTGCCAGCAGTTGGACAGGAGAAACGTATCAGCCCCAGCATTTT
>TRBJ1-2|NA|TRBV3-1/TRBV3-2|TRBD1
CASSPGQIYGYTF
TGTGCCAGCAGCCCGGGACAGATCTATGGCTACACCTTC
>TRBJ2-3|NA|TRBV6-2/TRBV6-3|NA
CASSYGMRRGTDTQYF
TGTGCCAGCAGTTACGGGATGAGGAGGGGCACAGATACGCAGTATTTT
>TRBJ2-1|NA|TRBV6-5|NA
CASSYGRDEQFF
TGTGCCAGCAGTTATGGGCGAGATGAGCAGTTCTTC
>TRBJ2-7|NA|TRBV4-2|TRBD2
CASSRGLAGGSTDEQYF
TGTGCCAGCAGCCGGGGACTAGCGGGAGGGAGTACCGACGAGCAGTACTTC
>TRBJ1-1|NA|TRBV11-3|NA
CASSLDPRDNLFF
TGTGCCAGCAGCTTAGATCCCAGGGACAATCTTTTCTTT
>TRBJ2-1|NA|TRBV10-3|TRBD2
CAIKGTSGYNEQFF
TGTGCCATCAAAGGGACTAGCGGATACAATGAGCAGTTCTTC
>TRBJ1-2|once|TRBV7-9|TRBD1
CASSLQGADSYGYTF
TGTGCCAGCAGCTTACAGGGGGCCGATTCCTATGGCTACACCTTC
>TRBJ1-5|NA|TRBV19|TRBD1
CASSPTGSRYLQPQHF
TGTGCCAGTAGTCCGACAGGGTCTCGATATTTACAGCCCCAGCATTTT
>TRBJ2-6|NA|TRBV15|NA
CATSISSTVVLTF
TGTGCCACCAGCATTTCGAGTACCGTCGTCCTGACTTTC
>TRBJ2-7|NA|TRBV4-1|NA
CASSQESQDYEQYF
TGCGCCAGCAGCCAAGAGAGTCAGGACTACGAGCAGTACTTC
>TRBJ1-1|NA|TRBV28|NA
CASGRGYLNTEAFF
TGTGCCAGCGGCAGGGGATATTTGAACACTGAAGCTTTCTTT
>TRBJ2-2|NA|TRBV19|TRBD1
CASTAGEAGGNGELFF
TGTGCCAGTACCGCTGGTGAGGCAGGGGGCAATGGGGAGCTGTTTTTT
>TRBJ2-5|NA|TRBV6-2/TRBV6-3|NA
CASSYGWGRAETQYF
TGTGCCAGCAGTTACGGGTGGGGCAGGGCGGAGACCCAGTACTTC
>TRBJ2-3|NA|TRBV19|TRBD2
CASSMGLAGGTDTQYF
TGTGCCAGTAGTATGGGACTAGCGGGGGGCACAGATACGCAGTATTTT
>TRBJ1-3|once|TRBV19|NA
CASNPPLSSGNTIYF
TGTGCCAGTAATCCGCCGCTGAGCTCTGGAAACACCATATATTTT
>TRBJ2-1|NA|TRBV4-1|NA
CASSQPGKNNEQFF
TGCGCCAGCAGCCAGCCAGGCAAGAACAATGAGCAGTTCTTC
>TRBJ2-1|NA|TRBV5-1|TRBD2
CASSPNPSGGYNEQFF
TGCGCCAGCAGCCCCAACCCTAGCGGGGGCTACAATGAGCAGTTCTTC
>TRBJ2-3|NA|TRBV3-1/TRBV3-2|NA
CASSPEEGLSDTQYF
TGTGCCAGCAGCCCAGAGGAGGGTCTGTCAGATACGCAGTATTTT
>TRBJ2-1|NA|TRBV11-2|NA
CASSRLGTNKYNEQFF
TGTGCCAGCAGCCGCCTAGGGACAAACAAATACAATGAGCAGTTCTTC
>TRBJ1-5|NA|TRBV5-8|NA
CASSPEHRDVQPQHF
TGTGCCAGCAGCCCGGAGCACAGGGATGTGCAGCCCCAGCATTTT
>TRBJ1-2|once|TRBV19|NA
CASSITTAQDGYTF
TGTGCCAGTAGTATAACCACAGCCCAAGATGGCTACACCTTC
>TRBJ1-5|few|TRBV2|NA
CASRRSSNQPQHF
TGTGCCAGCAGGAGAAGTAGCAATCAGCCCCAGCATTTT
>TRBJ1-2|few|TRBV5-1|TRBD1
CASSLDNTGGNGYTF
TGCGCCAGCAGCTTGGACAATACAGGGGGAAATGGCTACACCTTC
>TRBJ1-1|NA|TRBV12-3/TRBV12-4|NA
CASSLQMNTEAFF
TGTGCCAGCAGTTTACAAATGAACACTGAAGCTTTCTTT
>TRBJ1-5|NA|TRBV6-4|TRBD1
CASRGQAPPQPQHF
TGTGCCAGCAGGGGACAGGCCCCTCCTCAGCCCCAGCATTTT
>TRBJ2-7|NA|TRBV5-1|TRBD1
CASALGDLTRGRQYF
TGCGCCAGCGCATTGGGGGACCTGACCAGGGGGCGGCAGTACTTC